A single sample is the source of the 12 T cell receptor beta chains below, sequenced in a study of shared clonotypes between healthy human individuals. Assay: immunoSEQ multiplex PCR; the TCRdb copy retains only in-frame clones and omits some. The table includes over 1.4 million clones, roughly 96% detected once. The specimen sequenced was naive CD4+ T cells sorted from blood. Subset noted: CD45RA+ positively selected. Receptors were obtained from a man aged 25 to 45 in good health.

This sequence joins TRBV5-1 and TRBJ1-2; D perhaps matches TRBD1 (6 bases). Germline V gives CDR1 SGHRS, CDR2 YFSETQ. The CDR3 runs 13 residues. Trimming pared 2 bases from V and 4 bases from J, leaving 9 bases between. CDR3 DNA: TGCGCCAGCAGCTTCCAGGGGACCTATGGCTACACCTTC. Translation gives CASSFQGTYGYTF. The full variable domain, with the rest looked up from reference TRBV5-1 and TRBJ1-2, is KAGVTQTPRYLIKTRGQQVTLSCSPISGHRSVSWYQQTPGQGLQFLFEYFSETQRNKGNFPGRFSGRQFSNSRSEMNVSTLELGDSALYLCASSFQGTYGYTFGSGTRLTVV.

The V call is TRBV29-1, the J call TRBJ2-1; 10 nucleotides match TRBD1. After removal of 5 bases from V and 9 bases from J, the junction contained 10 bases not matched to a gene. CDR3 length: 14 amino acids. CDR1 is SQVTM, CDR2 ANQGSEA, per germline. The CDR3 coding sequence is TGCAGCGTTTACCGGGACAGGGGACGGGGTGAGCAGTTCTTC. Translation: CSVYRDRGRGEQFF.

This chain connects TRBV11-2 to TRBJ1-3; 10 nucleotides line up with TRBD1. Germline V gene sequence: CDR1 SGHAT, CDR2 FQNNGV. V was pared by 3 bases and J by 4 bases, with 6 bases of the junction left unmatched. The CDR3 consists of 16 residues. CDR3 residues: CASSFTGTGVGNTIYF. The CDR3 DNA reads as TGTGCCAGCAGCTTCACCGGGACAGGGGTCGGAAACACCATATATTTT.

The gene calls are TRBV28 and TRBJ1-2; no definite D call. Germline CDR1 and CDR2: MDHEN and SYDVKM. Trimming took 3 bases from V and 9 from J, leaving 8 bases between them. The length of the CDR3 is 11 residues. CDR3 DNA: TGTGCCAGCAGTTTGGACGGACGCTACACCTTC. Its translation is CASSLDGRYTF.

This sequence joins TRBV19 and TRBJ2-3; possible D gene TRBD2, 5 bases. The germline V and J ends were trimmed by 6 bases and 6 bases, with 16 bases remaining between them. Germline V gene data show CDR1 as LNHDA and CDR2 as SQIVND (reference sequence). The CDR3 spans 14 residues. The DNA for the CDR3 is TGTGCCAGTAGGACGACACGGGATGGGGATACGCAGTATTTT. This encodes CASRTTRDGDTQYF.

This chain connects TRBV5-5 to TRBJ1-2; maybe TRBD1 (5 bases). V was shortened by 6 bases and J by 8 bases, with 20 bases between the two germline ends. The CDR3 contains 14 residues. Germline V gene data show CDR1 as SGHKS and CDR2 as YYEKEE (reference sequence). This CDR3 is CASTPTGGMGGYTF. CDR3 DNA: TGTGCCAGCACCCCAACTGGGGGGATGGGGGGCTACACCTTC. The full variable domain, rest sourced from reference TRBV5-5 and TRBJ1-2, is DAGVTQSPTHLIKTRGQQVTLRCSPISGHKSVSWYQQVLGQGPQFIFQYYEKEERGRGNFPDRFSARQFPNYSSELNVNALLLGDSALYLCASTPTGGMGGYTFGSGTRLTVV.

V and J are TRBV7-2 and TRBJ2-1; no clear D gene. Germline CDR1 and CDR2: SGHTA and FQGNSA. V was shortened by 2 bases and J by 8 bases, with 19 bases between the two germline ends. CDR3 size: 16 residues. The CDR3 DNA reads TGTGCCAGCAGCTTAAATCGGAGTCCGACGCTAGATGAGCAGTTCTTC. The encoded protein is CASSLNRSPTLDEQFF.

This chain links TRBV19 with TRBJ1-1, with D tentatively TRBD1 (6 bases). V was trimmed by 6 bases and J by 1 base, leaving 24 bases between them. The CDR3 is 18 residues long. Germline values: CDR1 LNHDA, CDR2 SQIVND (reference sequence). CDR3 residues: CASSQIDLRGPSNTEAFF. CDR3 bases: TGTGCCAGTAGCCAAATAGACCTCAGGGGCCCGTCGAACACTGAAGCTTTCTTT. The complete variable domain, with remaining parts taken from reference TRBV19 and TRBJ1-1, reads DGGITQSPKYLFRKEGQNVTLSCEQNLNHDAMYWYRQDPGQGLRLIYYSQIVNDFQKGDIAEGYSVSREKKESFPLTVTSAQKNPTAFYLCASSQIDLRGPSNTEAFFGQGTRLTVV.

The chain combines TRBV4-1 with TRBJ1-5; D remains unclear. Trimming shortened V by 2 bases and J by 16 bases, and 15 bases separated the two germline ends. The CDR3 extends over 12 amino acids. Germline V gene lookup returns CDR1 MGHRA and CDR2 YSYEKL. The CDR3 sequence is CASSQLPGPPHF. As DNA, the CDR3 is TGCGCCAGCAGCCAACTCCCCGGACCCCCCCATTTT.

This clone has a single count. CDR3 sequence: CASSYYPGIGQYF. DNA for the CDR3: TGTGCCAGCAGCTACTACCCAGGGATAGGGCAGTACTTC. The rearrangement joins TRBV11-2 to TRBJ2-7; D perhaps matches TRBD1 (5 bases). V lost 4 bases to trimming and J lost 9 bases, with 16 bases between them. CDR3 size: 13 residues. CDR1 is SGHAT and CDR2 is FQNNGV in the germline V gene.

The chain is built from TRBV30 and TRBJ2-3; a possible D gene is TRBD2 (6 bases). Germline CDR1 GTSNPN, CDR2 SVGIG (reference sequence). The CDR3 sequence is 16 residues long. Trimming removed 5 bases from V and 0 bases from J, with 18 bases in between. The CDR3 region has the DNA TGTGCCTGGGTGCCGTGGGGGGAGCGGAGCACAGATACGCAGTATTTT. This encodes CAWVPWGERSTDTQYF.

In DNA, the CDR3 is TGTGCCAGTACAGGTAAAAAGCCACCGGCCAACGTCCTGACTTTC. Translation gives CASTGKKPPANVLTF. This chain joins TRBV9 and TRBJ2-6, with D maybe TRBD1 (5 bases). Trimming removed 8 bases at V and 6 bases at J, with 18 bases between. Germline CDR1 is SGDLS and CDR2 is YYNGEE. This CDR3 has 15 amino acids. Based on the CDR3 plus reference TRBV9 and TRBJ2-6, the full variable domain is DSGVTQTPKHLITATGQRVTLRCSPRSGDLSVYWYQQSLDQGLQFLIQYYNGEERAKGNILERFSAQQFPDLHSELNLSSLELGDSALYFCASTGKKPPANVLTFGAGSRLTVL.